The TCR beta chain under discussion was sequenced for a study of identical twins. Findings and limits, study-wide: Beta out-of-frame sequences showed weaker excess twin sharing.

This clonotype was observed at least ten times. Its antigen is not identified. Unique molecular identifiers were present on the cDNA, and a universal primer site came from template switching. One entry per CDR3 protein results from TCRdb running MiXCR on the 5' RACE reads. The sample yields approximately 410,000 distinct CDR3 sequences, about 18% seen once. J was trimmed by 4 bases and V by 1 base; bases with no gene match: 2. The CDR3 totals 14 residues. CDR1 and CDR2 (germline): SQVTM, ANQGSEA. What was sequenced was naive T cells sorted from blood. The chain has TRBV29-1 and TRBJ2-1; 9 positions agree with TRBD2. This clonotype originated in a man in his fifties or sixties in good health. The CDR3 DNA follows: TGCAGCGTTGAAGGACTAGCGGCGTACAATGAGCAGTTCTTC. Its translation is CSVEGLAAYNEQFF.